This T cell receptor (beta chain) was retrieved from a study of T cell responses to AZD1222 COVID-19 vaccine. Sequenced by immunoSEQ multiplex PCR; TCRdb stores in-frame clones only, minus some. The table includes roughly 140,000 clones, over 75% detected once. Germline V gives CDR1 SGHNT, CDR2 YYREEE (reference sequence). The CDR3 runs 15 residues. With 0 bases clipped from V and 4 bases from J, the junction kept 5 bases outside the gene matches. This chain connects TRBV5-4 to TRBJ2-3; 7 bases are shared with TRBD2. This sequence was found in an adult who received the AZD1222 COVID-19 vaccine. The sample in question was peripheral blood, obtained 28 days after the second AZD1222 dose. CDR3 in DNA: TGTGCCAGCAGCTTGGGAGGGAGCGGGGCAGATACGCAGTATTTT. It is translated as CASSLGGSGADTQYF.